The 16 T cell receptor beta chains below were found in one sample sequenced in a study of shared clonotypes between healthy human individuals. Sequencing used immunoSEQ multiplex PCR; TCRdb keeps in-frame clones, though not all of them. The profile shows approximately 2,000,000 clones, 85% to 95% of them singletons. The material sequenced was naive CD4+ T cells from PBMCs. Subset described: CD45RA+ positively selected. All receptors come from a man between 18 and 35 years old in good health. Some clones in this sample may be carry-over from other donors' samples.

J is TRBJ2-5 and V is TRBV2; 7 bases fit TRBD2. J lost 6 bases, V lost 4 bases, and 11 bases had no gene match. There are 15 residues in the CDR3. Per the germline V gene, CDR1 is SNHLY and CDR2 is FYNNEI. CDR3 loop: CASSALGGSRKTQYF. The CDR3 nucleotides are TGTGCCAGCAGTGCGCTGGGCGGGAGTAGGAAGACCCAGTACTTC.

The chain carries TRBV4-1 and TRBJ2-3; 7 bases line up with TRBD2. Germline loops: CDR1 MGHRA, CDR2 YSYEKL. The CDR3 runs 16 residues. V was pared by 3 bases and J by 7 bases, with 13 bases of the junction left unmatched. CDR3: CASSHMGRERHNTQYF. DNA for the CDR3: TGCGCCAGCAGCCATATGGGGCGGGAGAGGCATAATACGCAGTATTTT.

The chain recombines TRBV2 with TRBJ2-3; D possibly corresponds to TRBD2 (6 bases). The CDR3 length is 14 residues. The germline V and J ends were trimmed by 5 bases and 2 bases, with 11 bases remaining between them. The germline V gene encodes CDR1 SNHLY and CDR2 FYNNEI. The CDR3 DNA reads TGTGCCAGCAGTTCCCGGCGGGACACAGATACGCAGTATTTT. It translates to CASSSRRDTDTQYF.

This chain uses TRBV5-6 with TRBJ1-2, with a tentative D call TRBD1 (5 bases). The CDR3 totals 14 residues. V gave up 4 bases and J gave up 7 bases, with 17 bases separating them. Looked up from germline, CDR1 is SGHDT and CDR2 is YYEEEE. The CDR3: CASSPPQGPRGYTF. The DNA for the CDR3 is TGTGCCAGCAGCCCACCTCAGGGACCCCGTGGCTACACCTTC.

This chain links TRBV6-5 with TRBJ1-1; D unclear. The CDR3 totals 10 residues. Trimming shortened V by 5 bases and J by 11 bases, and 9 bases separated the two germline ends. CDR1 is MNHEY, CDR2 SVGAGI, per germline. CDR3 sequence reads: CASSEATAFF. CDR3 coding DNA: TGTGCCAGCAGTGAAGCTACGGCTTTCTTT.

The chain combines TRBV12-5 with TRBJ2-1; 10 bases are a match to TRBD2. This CDR3 contains 16 residues. V was clipped by 0 bases and J by 4 bases; unmatched bases: 3. Germline values: CDR1 LGHNT, CDR2 FRNRAP. For the CDR3, the DNA is TGTGCTAGTGGTTTGGTCCTAGCGGGAGTTTACAATGAGCAGTTCTTC. It is translated as CASGLVLAGVYNEQFF.

CDR3 sequence: CASSTGTSGIAADTQYF. The CDR3 DNA sequence: TGTGCCAGCAGCACCGGGACTAGCGGGATTGCTGCGGATACGCAGTATTTT. The V and J genes are TRBV9 and TRBJ2-3; 13 positions agree with TRBD2. V trimming: 4 bases; J trimming: 6 bases; junction bases outside the gene matches: 11. CDR1 and CDR2 from the germline V gene are SGDLS and YYNGEE. This CDR3 spans 17 amino acids.

The chain's CDR3 is CASSSRTSGGYNEQFF. CDR3 sequence (DNA): TGCGCCAGCAGTAGTCGGACTAGCGGGGGCTACAATGAGCAGTTCTTC. The chain carries TRBV5-1 and TRBJ2-1, with TRBD2 identical over 13 bases. The CDR3 has 16 residues. Germline V gene sequence: CDR1 SGHRS, CDR2 YFSETQ. The V gene end was trimmed by 5 bases and the J gene end by 3 bases; junction bases not matched to a gene: 5. The whole variable domain, filled in from reference TRBV5-1 and TRBJ2-1, reads KAGVTQTPRYLIKTRGQQVTLSCSPISGHRSVSWYQQTPGQGLQFLFEYFSETQRNKGNFPGRFSGRQFSNSRSEMNVSTLELGDSALYLCASSSRTSGGYNEQFFGPGTRLTVL.

The chain links TRBV7-3 to TRBJ2-7; D might be TRBD2 (6 bases). Trimming removed 0 bases at V and 2 bases at J, with 11 bases between. The CDR3 consists of 15 residues. CDR1 SGHTA and CDR2 FQGTGA come from the germline V gene. For the CDR3, the DNA is TGTGCCAGCAGCTTAACGGGGCGGGGCGCCTACGAGCAGTACTTC. Its protein product is CASSLTGRGAYEQYF.

The gene calls are TRBV6-5 and TRBJ2-7; D possibly corresponds to TRBD2 (5 bases). This CDR3 region has 14 residues. The germline V gene encodes CDR1 MNHEY and CDR2 SVGAGI. Trimming removed 7 bases from V and 1 base from J, with 14 bases in between. CDR3 sequence: CASTRARGSYEQYF. CDR3 nucleotide sequence: TGTGCCAGCACTCGGGCTCGGGGATCCTACGAGCAGTACTTC.

The J gene is TRBJ1-3, the V gene TRBV29-1; TRBD1 agrees at 7 bases. CDR1 SQVTM and CDR2 ANQGSEA come from the germline V gene. J lost 4 bases, V lost 0 bases, and 6 bases had no gene match. CDR3 length: 15 amino acids. CDR3 sequence (DNA): TGCAGCGTTGAAGAACAGGGGCAGGTCGGAAACACCATATATTTT. Translated, it gives CSVEEQGQVGNTIYF.

The chain carries TRBV30 and TRBJ2-3; weak D call: TRBD2 (5 bases). Trimming stripped 0 bases from V and 2 bases from J, with 9 bases between. Per germline, CDR1 GTSNPN and CDR2 SVGIG (reference sequence). This CDR3 spans 14 amino acids. The CDR3 coding sequence is TGTGCCTGGAGTGTACAGCGGTTCACAGATACGCAGTATTTT. Amino acids: CAWSVQRFTDTQYF.

This clone was observed a few times. V gene TRBV30 combines with J gene TRBJ1-1; D unresolved. CDR1 GTSNPN and CDR2 SVGIG come from the germline V gene (reference sequence). With 0 bases removed from V and 8 bases from J, the gap between germline ends came to 10 bases. The CDR3 has 12 residues. CDR3 coding DNA: TGTGCCTGGAGTGTACGGCCGGGGGAAGCTTTCTTT. It is translated as CAWSVRPGEAFF.

The rearrangement links TRBV10-3 to TRBJ2-1; no reliable D call. Germline values: CDR1 ENHRY, CDR2 SYGVKD. CDR3 length: 12 amino acids. Trimming shortened V by 3 bases and J by 6 bases, and 6 bases separated the two germline ends. The DNA of the CDR3 is TGTGCCATCAGTGACTTTATCAATGAGCAGTTCTTC. This gives the protein CAISDFINEQFF.

V and J are TRBV7-6 and TRBJ2-1; 8 nucleotides agree with TRBD2. The CDR3 runs 14 residues. Trimming at V came to 5 bases and at J to 6 bases, leaving 6 bases not matched to a gene. Germline V CDR1 and CDR2: SGHVS, FNYEAQ. The DNA for the CDR3 is TGTGCCAGCAGCCTGGGACTAGGGCCCAATGAGCAGTTCTTC. As protein: CASSLGLGPNEQFF. Filled out from reference TRBV7-6 and TRBJ2-1, the complete variable domain reads GAGVSQSPRYKVTKRGQDVALRCDPISGHVSLYWYRQALGQGPEFLTYFNYEAQQDKSGLPNDRFSAERPEGSISTLTIQRTEQRDSAMYRCASSLGLGPNEQFFGPGTRLTVL.

On this clone: Other nucleotide sequences in the sample specify the same CDR3. The V gene is TRBV18, the J gene TRBJ2-7, with a weak D call TRBD2 (6 bases). The germline CDR1 and CDR2 sequences are KGHSH and LQKENI. The V and J ends lost 1 base and 3 bases respectively, with 10 bases between them. The length of the CDR3 is 14 residues. This CDR3 reads CASSPRAGNYEQYF. DNA for the CDR3: TGTGCCAGCTCACCACGGGCGGGGAACTACGAGCAGTACTTC.